Following are 27 T cell receptor beta chains from one sample sequenced in a study of beta chain features in type 1 diabetes. The whole isolated RNA underwent reverse transcription, so sequencing captured expressed TCRB transcripts. The method was immunoSEQ multiplex PCR; TCRdb's version includes in-frame clones alone and lacks a portion of them. Counted here are some 240,000 clones, roughly a tenth occurring once; the ten biggest clones make up roughly 1.4%. The material sequenced was central memory CD4+ T cells from blood. These receptors all stem from a man aged 18 to 35 in good health.

The genes are TRBV28 and TRBJ1-4; 7 bases agree with TRBD1. V gave up 6 bases and J gave up 8 bases; unmatched junction bases: 9. This CDR3 has 14 residues. Germline V CDR1 and CDR2: MDHEN, SYDVKM. The CDR3 reads CASSETGLREKLFF. The CDR3 DNA follows: TGTGCCAGCAGCGAGACAGGGTTGCGGGAAAAACTGTTTTTT.

The sample holds many counts of this clone. J is TRBJ1-4 and V is TRBV5-4; TRBD1 aligns across 9 bases. CDR1 and CDR2 from the germline V gene are SGHNT and YYREEE (reference sequence). The CDR3 totals 14 residues. Trimming at V came to 4 bases and at J to 8 bases, leaving 6 bases not matched to a gene. The CDR3 DNA follows: TGTGCCAGCAGCCAACAGGGGGCCGGAGAAAAACTGTTTTTT. Its translation: CASSQQGAGEKLFF.

This clone was observed a handful of times. The rearrangement uses TRBV13 and TRBJ2-3, with 8 bases identical to TRBD1. After removal of 7 bases from V and 1 base from J, the junction contained 4 bases not matched to a gene. Germline CDR1 and CDR2: PRHDT and FYEKMQ (reference sequence). The CDR3 runs 14 residues. The CDR3 nucleotides read TGTGCCAGCAACCCGGGACAGGGCACAGATACGCAGTATTTT. Protein sequence: CASNPGQGTDTQYF.

The rearrangement links TRBV29-1 to TRBJ2-1, with 13 bases matching TRBD2. J gave up 10 bases and V 4 bases, and 10 bases lay outside the gene matches. CDR3 length: 15 residues. Germline assignment: CDR1 SQVTM and CDR2 ANQGSEA. This CDR3 is CSVGKLAGGPPEQFF. In nucleotides, the CDR3 is TGCAGCGTTGGCAAACTAGCGGGAGGGCCCCCAGAGCAGTTCTTC.

The chain uses TRBV2 and TRBJ1-2; TRBD1 matches 9 bases. Germline V gene lookup returns CDR1 SNHLY and CDR2 FYNNEI. The CDR3 is 13 residues long. The V and J ends lost 6 bases and 8 bases, in that order; junction bases with no gene match: 7. The CDR3 DNA follows: TGTGCCAGCAGGGACAGGGGTTCTTTGGGCTACACCTTC. Translation gives CASRDRGSLGYTF.

In its sample, this clone was seen a few times. This chain links TRBV5-1 with TRBJ2-6; D is uncertain. The CDR3 loop spans 16 amino acids. V gave up 0 bases and J gave up 0 bases, with 7 bases separating them. Germline CDR1 and CDR2: SGHRS and YFSETQ. The CDR3 region has the DNA TGCGCCAGCAGCTTGGCCCTGGGCTCTGGGGCCAACGTCCTGACTTTC. This sequence encodes CASSLALGSGANVLTF.

The V call is TRBV7-2, the J call TRBJ2-3; TRBD1 might be the D (5 bases). Germline assignment: CDR1 SGHTA and CDR2 FQGNSA. The CDR3 spans 13 residues. V was clipped by 4 bases and J by 3 bases, with 8 bases between them. The CDR3 loop is CASSWGGTDTQYF. The CDR3 DNA sequence: TGTGCCAGCAGCTGGGGCGGAACAGATACGCAGTATTTT.

V is TRBV6-5 and J is TRBJ1-1, with 8 bases aligning to TRBD1. The V and J ends lost 6 bases and 1 base, in that order; junction bases with no gene match: 1. The CDR3 consists of 13 residues. In germline, CDR1 is MNHEY, CDR2 SVGAGI. DNA of the CDR3: TGTGCCAGCAGAGGGACAGGGAACACTGAAGCTTTCTTT. Amino acids: CASRGTGNTEAFF.

The genes are TRBV4-3 and TRBJ2-1, with 9 bases aligning to TRBD1. Per the germline V gene, CDR1 is LGHNA and CDR2 is YSLEER. V gave up 0 bases and J gave up 7 bases; unmatched junction bases: 7. The CDR3 length is 16 residues. CDR3 loop: CASSQEVDRGSNEQFF. CDR3 nucleotides: TGCGCCAGCAGCCAAGAAGTGGACAGGGGTTCGAATGAGCAGTTCTTC.

This clone was picked up many times. This sequence joins TRBV30 and TRBJ1-4; D gene unclear. This CDR3 comprises 15 residues. Trimming removed 2 bases from V and 8 bases from J, with 18 bases in between. CDR1 is GTSNPN, CDR2 SVGIG, per germline (reference sequence). For the CDR3, the DNA is TGTGCCTGGAGTCGTCTGGGATTCAGTGGCGAAAAACTGTTTTTT. This codes for CAWSRLGFSGEKLFF.

Comment on this clone: This sequence may be a read error, since a much larger clone differs from it by one base. The J gene is TRBJ1-2, the V gene TRBV5-4, with D uncertain. The germline CDR1 and CDR2 sequences are SGHNT and YYREEE (reference sequence). The V and J ends lost 5 bases and 4 bases respectively, with 15 bases between them. The CDR3 consists of 14 residues. CDR3 DNA sequence: TGTGCCAGCAGGCGCCGGGTCGGAGTCTATGGCTACACCTTC. Residues: CASRRRVGVYGYTF.

The chain carries TRBV6-5 and TRBJ2-1; TRBD2 matches at 10 bases. CDR3 length: 15 residues. Germline values: CDR1 MNHEY, CDR2 SVGAGI. V gave up 6 bases and J gave up 4 bases; unmatched junction bases: 6. The CDR3 protein is CASRRRTSGYNEQFF. CDR3 bases: TGTGCCAGCAGGCGTCGGACTAGCGGATACAATGAGCAGTTCTTC.

This chain connects TRBV2 to TRBJ2-7; 8 positions agree with TRBD2. Germline-derived CDR1 and CDR2 are SNHLY and FYNNEI. The J segment lost 1 base and the V segment lost 6 bases, leaving 8 bases of the junction unmatched. The CDR3 is 15 amino acids. The CDR3 DNA follows: TGTGCCAGCAGGGGGACTAGAGGGCCGTCCTACGAGCAGTACTTC. Translation: CASRGTRGPSYEQYF.

This chain uses TRBV7-2 with TRBJ2-1; 9 nucleotides align to TRBD1. This CDR3 comprises 16 residues. CDR1 is SGHTA, CDR2 FQGNSA, per germline. Trimming removed 0 bases from V and 4 bases from J; junction bases left unmatched: 4. CDR3 protein: CASSLARTGVYNEQFF. CDR3 in DNA: TGTGCCAGCAGCTTAGCTAGGACAGGGGTTTACAATGAGCAGTTCTTC.

Remarks on this clone: The same CDR3 also results from other DNA sequences found in this sample. The V and J genes are TRBV29-1 and TRBJ1-4, with D perhaps TRBD1 (5 bases). This CDR3 has 14 residues. Germline lookup yields CDR1 SQVTM and CDR2 ANQGSEA. Deletions cut 4 bases from V and 0 bases from J, with 9 bases between. The CDR3 sequence: CSVGDRATNEKLFF. The CDR3 DNA sequence: TGCAGCGTTGGGGACCGAGCAACTAATGAAAAACTGTTTTTT.

This chain uses TRBV5-4 with TRBJ2-5, with TRBD2 identical over 10 bases. Trimming cost V 1 base and J 3 bases; bases outside gene matches: 0. Germline V lookup: CDR1 SGHNT, CDR2 YYREEE (reference sequence). This CDR3 is 14 amino acids long. CDR3 coding DNA: TGTGCCAGCAGCTTGACTAGCGGGAAAGAGACCCAGTACTTC. It encodes CASSLTSGKETQYF.

This clone was seen many times. This chain joins TRBV21-1 and TRBJ2-2; the D call in the table, TRBD2, was not verified against the DNA. TRBV21-1 is shown as a pseudogene. This CDR3 is 16 amino acids long. The CDR3 reads CASSKAGGGPDRELFF. In nucleotides, the CDR3 is TGTGCCAGCAGCAAAGCGGGGGGAGGGCCTGACAGGGAGCTGTTTTTT.

This clone was found a few times. The chain employs TRBV28 and TRBJ2-5; D might be TRBD1 or TRBD2, each matching 5 bases. The V gene lost 5 bases and the J gene lost 5 bases, with 15 bases spanning the gap. The CDR3 sequence is 14 residues long. Germline CDR1 MDHEN, CDR2 SYDVKM. The CDR3 DNA is TGTGCCAGCAGTACGGGACCGCTGTCGGAGACCCAGTACTTC. Protein product: CASSTGPLSETQYF.

This chain connects TRBV18 to TRBJ1-5; 7 bases line up with TRBD1. Germline assignment: CDR1 KGHSH and CDR2 LQKENI. This CDR3 is built from 15 residues. Trimming took 3 bases from V and 3 from J; bases not matched to a gene: 5. The CDR3 is CASSPGGGHNQPQHF. Written as DNA, the CDR3 is TGTGCCAGCTCACCGGGAGGGGGCCACAATCAGCCCCAGCATTTT.

V usage is TRBV7-2 and J usage is TRBJ1-4, with TRBD1 identical over 9 bases. Germline V gives CDR1 SGHTA, CDR2 FQGNSA. Germline trimming cut 5 bases from V and 3 bases from J; bases unmatched to any gene: 4. This CDR3 region has 15 residues. CDR3 DNA sequence: TGTGCCAGCAGCCAGGACAGGGGCGCTAATGAAAAACTGTTTTTT. Amino acids: CASSQDRGANEKLFF.

This clone showed up many times. The chain is built from TRBV2 and TRBJ2-4; D uncertain. This CDR3 contains 11 residues. With 6 bases removed from V and 13 bases from J, the gap between germline ends came to 13 bases. Germline CDR1 is SNHLY and CDR2 is FYNNEI. CDR3 coding DNA: TGTGCCAGCAGACTTCTCATGGGACAGTACTTC. As protein: CASRLLMGQYF.

A few counts support this clone. This chain links TRBV18 with TRBJ1-2; 8 bases line up with TRBD1. Germline CDR1 KGHSH, CDR2 LQKENI. This CDR3 is built from 14 residues. V gave up 4 bases and J gave up 4 bases; unmatched junction bases: 5. CDR3 loop: CASSHGQGGYGYTF. The CDR3 DNA follows: TGTGCCAGCTCACACGGACAGGGAGGCTATGGCTACACCTTC. Filled out from reference TRBV18 and TRBJ1-2, the complete variable domain reads NAGVMQNPRHLVRRRGQEARLRCSPMKGHSHVYWYRQLPEEGLKFMVYLQKENIIDESGMPKERFSAEFPKEGPSILRIQQVVRGDSAAYFCASSHGQGGYGYTFGSGTRLTVV.

The V and J genes are TRBV20-1 and TRBJ2-5; 10 bases agree with TRBD1. This CDR3 contains 11 residues. Trimming at V came to 7 bases and at J to 4 bases, leaving 0 bases not matched to a gene. The V gene's germline CDR1 is DFQATT and CDR2 SNEGSKA (reference sequence). For the CDR3, the DNA is TGCAGTGGGACAGGGGGAGAGACCCAGTACTTC. Translating gives CSGTGGETQYF.

This clone was detected many times. The J gene is TRBJ2-1, the V gene TRBV10-3, with 14 positions matching TRBD2. This CDR3 contains 15 residues. The ends lost 6 bases at V and 7 bases at J; junction bases unmatched: 5. The germline gives CDR1 ENHRY, CDR2 SYGVKD. The CDR3 nucleotides are TGTGCCATCAGCCCCAGGACTAGCGGGAGGAATGAGCAGTTCTTC. The encoded protein is CAISPRTSGRNEQFF.

In this sample, this clone turned up a few times. The V and J genes are TRBV2 and TRBJ2-2, with D perhaps matching TRBD1 (6 bases). V lost 6 bases, J lost 0 bases, and 17 bases lay in between. The CDR3 sequence is 17 residues long. Germline lookup yields CDR1 SNHLY and CDR2 FYNNEI. The CDR3 region is CASRVRPGVSNTGELFF. CDR3 bases: TGTGCCAGCAGAGTTCGTCCAGGGGTTTCGAACACCGGGGAGCTGTTTTTT. The full variable domain, in which reference TRBV2 and TRBJ2-2 provide the parts outside the CDR3, is EPEVTQTPSHQVTQMGQEVILRCVPISNHLYFYWYRQILGQKVEFLVSFYNNEISEKSEIFDDQFSVERPDGSNFTLKIRSTKLEDSAMYFCASRVRPGVSNTGELFFGEGSRLTVL.

The chain couples TRBV5-1 to TRBJ1-1, with D possibly being TRBD1 (5 bases). The CDR3 totals 14 residues. Germline CDR1 is SGHRS and CDR2 is YFSETQ. V shed 4 bases and J shed 6 bases, with 16 bases lying between them. In nucleotides, the CDR3 is TGCGCCAGCAGCCCGGGACTCCCGCGGGCTGAAGCTTTCTTT. Translating it yields CASSPGLPRAEAFF.

This clone has more than one count but fewer than ten. This chain uses TRBV7-2 with TRBJ2-3; TRBD1 aligns across 7 bases. Trimming took 4 bases from V and 4 from J; bases not matched to a gene: 11. This CDR3 is 16 amino acids long. CDR1 and CDR2 from the germline V gene are SGHTA and FQGNSA. The CDR3 sequence is CASSSRLIQGADTQYF. The CDR3 DNA sequence: TGTGCCAGCAGCTCCCGACTGATTCAGGGGGCAGATACGCAGTATTTT.